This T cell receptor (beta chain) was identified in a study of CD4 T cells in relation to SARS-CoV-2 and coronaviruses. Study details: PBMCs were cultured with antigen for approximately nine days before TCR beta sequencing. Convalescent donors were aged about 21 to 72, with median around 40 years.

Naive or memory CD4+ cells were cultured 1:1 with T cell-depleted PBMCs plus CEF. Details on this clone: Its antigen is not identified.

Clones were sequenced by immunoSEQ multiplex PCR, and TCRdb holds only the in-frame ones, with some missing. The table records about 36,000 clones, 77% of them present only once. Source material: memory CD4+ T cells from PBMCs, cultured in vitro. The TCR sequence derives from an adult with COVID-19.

CDR3 sequence (DNA): TGTGTATCACAGGGGGTGGGTGAAAAACTGTTTTTT. Translating gives CVSQGVGEKLFF. The chain links TRBV6-5 to TRBJ1-4; TRBD1 matches 8 bases. CDR1 MNHEY and CDR2 SVGAGI come from the germline V gene. The CDR3 covers 12 residues.